The 10 T cell receptor beta chains given below trace back to one sample, sequenced in a study of PD-L1 blockade in urothelial cancer. Documented time point: peripheral blood 6 weeks after treatment start. Sequencing used immunoSEQ multiplex PCR; TCRdb keeps in-frame clones, though not all of them. The repertoire holds around 41,000 clones, with about four fifths as singletons. Specimen: PBMCs, collected around atezolizumab (anti-PD-L1) treatment. Receptors were obtained from a man aged 55 to 70 with urothelial cancer.

This clone was seen a single time. The chain recombines TRBV4-2 with TRBJ2-5; a possible D gene is TRBD2 (7 bases). Germline V CDR1 and CDR2: LGHNA, YNFKEQ. This CDR3 spans 19 amino acids. Trimming shortened V by 4 bases and J by 4 bases, and 28 bases separated the two germline ends. CDR3 coding DNA: TGTGCCAGCAGCCCGAAAGGGGGGGGGCTCTATCGGTGGCGAGAGACCCAGTACTTC. Amino acids: CASSPKGGGLYRWRETQYF.

As DNA, the CDR3 is TGTGCCAGCAGCGCAACGACATTTGTTGGGGGAGGCAATGAGCAGTTCTTC. Its protein is CASSATTFVGGGNEQFF. This rearrangement joins TRBV9 to TRBJ2-1, with D tentatively TRBD2 (6 bases). V was clipped by 3 bases and J by 6 bases, with 22 bases between them. The V gene's germline CDR1 is SGDLS and CDR2 YYNGEE. CDR3 length equals 17 residues.

The V gene is TRBV27, the J gene TRBJ1-6; possible D gene TRBD1, 5 bases. This CDR3 spans 15 amino acids. Trimming removed 5 bases at V and 7 bases at J, with 15 bases between. Germline V CDR1 and CDR2: MNHEY, SMNVEV (reference sequence). Here the CDR3 reads CASSTRGAGNSPLHF. The DNA of the CDR3 is TGTGCCAGCAGTACCCGAGGGGCGGGAAATTCACCCCTCCACTTT.

The table lists this clone with a count of one. This rearrangement joins TRBV9 to TRBJ2-3; 8 bases match TRBD1. V dropped 0 bases and J dropped 8; count of bases not matched to a gene: 2. The germline CDR1 and CDR2 sequences are SGDLS and YYNGEE. The CDR3 is 13 amino acids. CDR3 in amino acids: CASSVETGGTQYF. The CDR3, as DNA: TGTGCCAGCAGCGTAGAAACAGGGGGTACGCAGTATTTT.

This clone was found a few times. The chain joins TRBV11-3 to TRBJ2-2; 9 nucleotides match TRBD2. After removal of 0 bases from V and 5 bases from J, the junction contained 10 bases not matched to a gene. The CDR3 spans 18 residues. Germline V gives CDR1 SGHNT, CDR2 YENEEA. Written as DNA, the CDR3 is TGTGCCAGCAGCTTAGATCGCGGCGCGGGGGGGCGAACCGGGGAGCTGTTTTTT. Protein sequence: CASSLDRGAGGRTGELFF.

The chain is built from TRBV30 and TRBJ1-3; TRBD1 might be the D (5 bases). CDR3 length: 18 residues. CDR1 is GTSNPN and CDR2 is SVGIG in the germline V gene (reference sequence). Trimming took 2 bases from V and 0 from J, leaving 20 bases between them. CDR3 sequence reads: CAWSRVAGVLLSGNTIYF. The CDR3 DNA follows: TGTGCCTGGAGTAGAGTTGCGGGGGTCCTCCTCTCTGGAAACACCATATATTTT.

The chain employs TRBV2 and TRBJ2-5, with 8 bases that match TRBD1. Germline V gene data show CDR1 as SNHLY and CDR2 as FYNNEI. V trimming: 10 bases; J trimming: 3 bases; junction bases outside the gene matches: 10. This CDR3 has 14 residues. CDR3 residues: CATRKSTGEETQYF. The CDR3 nucleotides read TGTGCCACGAGAAAATCGACAGGGGAAGAGACCCAGTACTTC.

The V gene is TRBV21-1, the J gene TRBJ2-7; the table assigns TRBD2, which was not confirmed against the DNA. TRBV21-1 is assigned pseudogene status. This CDR3 contains 17 residues. The CDR3 reads CASSPRGLAGFSYEQYF. The CDR3 coding sequence is TGTGCCAGCAGCCCCCGGGGACTAGCGGGGTTTTCCTACGAGCAGTACTTC.

The chain is built from TRBV5-8 and TRBJ1-5; D is perhaps TRBD1 (6 bases). The germline V and J ends were trimmed by 4 bases and 7 bases, with 18 bases remaining between them. The CDR3 runs to 15 residues. CDR1 is SGHTS, CDR2 YDEGEE, per germline. The CDR3 here is CASSQRGSPVQPQHF. The CDR3 nucleotides are TGTGCCAGCAGCCAGAGGGGGTCCCCAGTCCAGCCCCAGCATTTT.

The CDR3 spells CASSLTATGNEQFF. The CDR3 nucleotides read TGTGCCAGCAGCCTCACGGCTACGGGCAATGAGCAGTTCTTC. This chain connects TRBV7-3 to TRBJ2-1; no clear D gene. The ends were cut back, 5 bases at V and 6 bases at J, with 14 bases in the middle. Germline V gene data show CDR1 as SGHTA and CDR2 as FQGTGA. This CDR3 is 14 amino acids long.